This entry lists 30 T cell receptor beta chains sequenced from one sample in a study of OX40 agonist ivuxolimab in advanced cancers. The library came from the immunoSEQ multiplex PCR assay. TCRdb carries this immuneACCESS record with in-frame sequences only. Its versions omit some clonotypes, under half of them owing to an unresolved V gene in the studies checked, with the rest unexplained. Here the sample has under 70,000 clones; roughly 84% occur a single time. Of the sample, around 2% falls within the top ten clones. The sequences come from CD4+ or CD8+ T cells sorted from blood, collected in a trial of the OX40 agonist ivuxolimab. Every receptor here comes from an adult with an advanced solid tumor such as melanoma, head and neck, liver or kidney cancer.

The chain couples TRBV7-2 to TRBJ1-1, with a tentative D call TRBD1 (5 bases). CDR1 SGHTA and CDR2 FQGNSA come from the germline V gene. This CDR3 is built from 14 residues. V gave up 2 bases and J gave up 1 base, with 8 bases separating them. CDR3 nucleotides: TGTGCCAGCAGCTTACAGGGAGGGAACACTGAAGCTTTCTTT. This translates into CASSLQGGNTEAFF.

The J gene is TRBJ1-2, the V gene TRBV19, with 7 bases matching TRBD1. The CDR3 runs 14 residues. Germline V gene sequence: CDR1 LNHDA, CDR2 SQIVND (reference sequence). V shed 1 base and J 2 bases; nucleotides not matched to a gene: 1. The CDR3 DNA follows: TGTGCCAGTAGTATAGGCAGGGGGAACTATGGCTACACCTTC. It codes for CASSIGRGNYGYTF. Supplemented by reference TRBV19 and TRBJ1-2, the full variable domain reads DGGITQSPKYLFRKEGQNVTLSCEQNLNHDAMYWYRQDPGQGLRLIYYSQIVNDFQKGDIAEGYSVSREKKESFPLTVTSAQKNPTAFYLCASSIGRGNYGYTFGSGTRLTVV.

The chain recombines TRBV7-3 with TRBJ2-5; 8 nucleotides line up with TRBD2. This CDR3 is 14 amino acids long. V trimming: 1 base; J trimming: 4 bases; junction bases outside the gene matches: 2. Germline V gene sequence: CDR1 SGHTA, CDR2 FQGTGA. The DNA of the CDR3 is TGTGCCAGCAGCTTAAATGCGGGGGGAGAGACCCAGTACTTC. Protein sequence: CASSLNAGGETQYF.

The J gene is TRBJ2-6, the V gene TRBV28; tentative D call: TRBD2 (5 bases). This CDR3 comprises 12 residues. Trimming removed 1 base at V and 19 bases at J, with 14 bases between. CDR1 and CDR2 (germline): MDHEN, SYDVKM. This CDR3 is CASSLSARGDTF. Here the CDR3 DNA reads TGTGCCAGCAGTTTATCGGCCCGGGGTGATACTTTC.

The chain employs TRBV9 and TRBJ1-5, with D perhaps matching TRBD1 (5 bases). Trimming removed 4 bases at V and 1 base at J, with 12 bases between. Per the germline V gene, CDR1 is SGDLS and CDR2 is YYNGEE. CDR3 length: 15 amino acids. CDR3 nucleotide sequence: TGTGCCAGCAGCACCGGGACTGGAAGCAATCAGCCCCAGCATTTT. Its protein product is CASSTGTGSNQPQHF.

V is TRBV4-1 and J is TRBJ2-1; maybe TRBD2 (5 bases). Between the trimmed V and J ends, which lost 0 bases and 0 bases, there was a span of 12 bases. CDR3 size: 17 residues. CDR1 and CDR2 from the germline V gene are MGHRA and YSYEKL. The CDR3 DNA is TGCGCCAGCAGCCAAGACCGAGCGGACCGCTCCTACAATGAGCAGTTCTTC. Amino acid sequence: CASSQDRADRSYNEQFF.

This chain uses TRBV28 with TRBJ1-2; 9 nucleotides line up with TRBD1. V was pared by 5 bases and J by 8 bases, with 12 bases of the junction left unmatched. Per the germline V gene, CDR1 is MDHEN and CDR2 is SYDVKM. This CDR3 region has 15 residues. The CDR3: CASSPFGGQGRGYTF. For the CDR3, the DNA is TGTGCCAGCAGTCCTTTCGGGGGACAGGGTCGAGGCTACACCTTC.

The chain is built from TRBV30 and TRBJ2-7, with 7 bases identical to TRBD2. The CDR3 has 15 amino acids. Germline trimming cut 2 bases from V and 4 bases from J; bases unmatched to any gene: 11. From germline, CDR1 is GTSNPN and CDR2 SVGIG (reference sequence). CDR3 coding DNA: TGTGCCTGGAGTAGCGGGGTTTCATGGGCTTACGAGCAGTACTTC. Amino acid sequence: CAWSSGVSWAYEQYF.

The chain recombines TRBV2 with TRBJ2-7, with TRBD1 matching 8 bases. Germline trimming cut 6 bases from V and 2 bases from J; bases unmatched to any gene: 3. This CDR3 is 13 amino acids long. Germline lookup yields CDR1 SNHLY and CDR2 FYNNEI. The CDR3 spells CASRGDRTYEQYF. The CDR3 DNA is TGTGCCAGCAGAGGGGACAGGACCTACGAGCAGTACTTC. The full variable domain, in which reference TRBV2 and TRBJ2-7 provide the parts outside the CDR3, is EPEVTQTPSHQVTQMGQEVILRCVPISNHLYFYWYRQILGQKVEFLVSFYNNEISEKSEIFDDQFSVERPDGSNFTLKIRSTKLEDSAMYFCASRGDRTYEQYFGPGTRLTVT.

This chain connects TRBV7-2 to TRBJ2-2, with TRBD1 matching over 8 bases. CDR3 length equals 15 residues. Losses at the gene ends were 1 base for V and 5 bases for J; bases not matched to a gene: 3. Germline assignment: CDR1 SGHTA and CDR2 FQGNSA. This CDR3 is CASSLGRGRTGELFF. CDR3 bases: TGTGCCAGCAGCTTAGGCAGGGGGCGGACCGGGGAGCTGTTTTTT. The full variable domain, its missing parts supplied by reference TRBV7-2 and TRBJ2-2, is GAGVSQSPSNKVTEKGKDVELRCDPISGHTALYWYRQSLGQGLEFLIYFQGNSAPDKSGLPSDRFSAERTGGSVSTLTIQRTQQEDSAVYLCASSLGRGRTGELFFGEGSRLTVL.

V usage is TRBV2 and J usage is TRBJ2-5, with 10 bases that match TRBD2. The germline gives CDR1 SNHLY, CDR2 FYNNEI. After removal of 7 bases from V and 3 bases from J, the junction contained 2 bases not matched to a gene. This CDR3 contains 13 residues. The CDR3 nucleotides read TGTGCCAGCAACGGACTAGCGGAAGAGACCCAGTACTTC. Encoded protein: CASNGLAEETQYF. The whole variable domain, filled in from reference TRBV2 and TRBJ2-5, reads EPEVTQTPSHQVTQMGQEVILRCVPISNHLYFYWYRQILGQKVEFLVSFYNNEISEKSEIFDDQFSVERPDGSNFTLKIRSTKLEDSAMYFCASNGLAEETQYFGPGTRLLVL.

This clone was counted a single time. The chain employs TRBV19 and TRBJ2-3, with 12 bases lining up with TRBD2. The germline V gene encodes CDR1 LNHDA and CDR2 SQIVND (reference sequence). The CDR3 runs 17 residues. After removal of 9 bases from V and 2 bases from J, the junction contained 12 bases not matched to a gene. The CDR3 region has the DNA TGTGCCAGCCGACGTGCACTAGCGGGAGGACTCACAGATACGCAGTATTTT. It yields the protein CASRRALAGGLTDTQYF.

The V and J genes are TRBV5-1 and TRBJ2-5; possible D gene TRBD2, 6 bases. Germline V CDR1 and CDR2: SGHRS, YFSETQ. The CDR3 length is 16 residues. V gave up 4 bases and J gave up 5 bases, with 21 bases separating them. This CDR3 reads CASSAYDRDLGETQYF. DNA for the CDR3: TGCGCCAGCAGCGCCTACGATCGGGACTTAGGGGAGACCCAGTACTTC.

V is TRBV11-2 and J is TRBJ2-5; 8 nucleotides align to TRBD2. Germline CDR1 and CDR2: SGHAT and FQNNGV. CDR3 length: 16 residues. V trimming: 5 bases; J trimming: 4 bases; junction bases outside the gene matches: 12. This CDR3 reads CASSPTSGSGRETQYF. The CDR3 nucleotides read TGTGCCAGCAGCCCTACTAGCGGTTCGGGACGAGAGACCCAGTACTTC.

This clone appeared a single time. For the CDR3, the DNA is TGTGCCAGTAGTGCCGCTGGAGGAGGGGAAAAACTGTTTTTT. It translates to CASSAAGGGEKLFF. This chain links TRBV19 with TRBJ1-4; D is ambiguous. The CDR3 length is 14 residues. V lost 5 bases and J 8 bases, leaving 15 bases between the germline ends. Looked up from germline, CDR1 is LNHDA and CDR2 is SQIVND (reference sequence).

The chain uses TRBV2 and TRBJ1-5; D is uncertain. V dropped 1 base and J dropped 8 bases, with 9 bases sitting between them. Germline lookup yields CDR1 SNHLY and CDR2 FYNNEI. The CDR3 sequence is 13 residues long. CDR3 amino acids: CASSEESIKPQHF. In DNA, the CDR3 is TGTGCCAGCAGTGAAGAATCGATCAAGCCCCAGCATTTT.

Only one count was recorded for this clone. The V call is TRBV12-2, the J call TRBJ1-1; the table assigns TRBD1, which was not confirmed against the DNA. TRBV12-2 is designated a pseudogene. This CDR3 region has 16 residues. The CDR3 sequence: CASRSQTGNEGTEAFF. Written as DNA, the CDR3 is TGTGCAAGTCGCTCGCAGACAGGGAATGAGGGCACTGAAGCTTTCTTT.

This chain links TRBV7-8 with TRBJ1-4; possible D gene TRBD1, 5 bases. This CDR3 is built from 13 residues. Germline V gene data show CDR1 as SGHVS and CDR2 as FQNEAQ. With 3 bases removed from V and 3 bases from J, the gap between germline ends came to 5 bases. The CDR3: CASSLGPNEKLFF. In DNA form, the CDR3 reads TGTGCCAGCAGCTTGGGACCTAATGAAAAACTGTTTTTT.

This clone came up a few times. The rearrangement links TRBV28 to TRBJ1-5, with D hard to call. The CDR3 contains 12 residues. Germline lookup yields CDR1 MDHEN and CDR2 SYDVKM. V was pared by 5 bases and J by 9 bases, with 11 bases between. The CDR3 bases are TGTGCCAGCAGTCCCTTTACCGCGCCCCAGCATTTT. Its protein product is CASSPFTAPQHF.

This clone was recorded only once. The chain employs TRBV28 and TRBJ1-1, with D unresolved. CDR3 size: 12 residues. Germline V CDR1 and CDR2: MDHEN, SYDVKM. Trimming stripped 3 bases from V and 8 bases from J, with 10 bases between. The CDR3 region is CASSLRQAEAFF. CDR3 sequence (DNA): TGTGCCAGCAGTTTGAGACAAGCAGAAGCTTTCTTT.

The chain recombines TRBV10-3 with TRBJ1-2; D unclear. V shed 7 bases and J shed 2 bases, with 14 bases lying between them. Germline lookup yields CDR1 ENHRY and CDR2 SYGVKD. There are 14 residues in the CDR3. The CDR3 here is CAITEGMRNYGYTF. In DNA form, the CDR3 reads TGTGCCATCACCGAGGGTATGCGGAACTATGGCTACACCTTC.

The chain is built from TRBV9 and TRBJ2-1; 10 bases fit TRBD2. Germline values: CDR1 SGDLS, CDR2 YYNGEE. The length of the CDR3 is 15 residues. Trimming at V came to 4 bases and at J to 6 bases, leaving 7 bases not matched to a gene. DNA of the CDR3: TGTGCCAGCAGCCATAGCGGGAGGCCATCCAATGAGCAGTTCTTC. Translated: CASSHSGRPSNEQFF. Using reference TRBV9 and TRBJ2-1 for the parts outside the CDR3, the full variable domain is DSGVTQTPKHLITATGQRVTLRCSPRSGDLSVYWYQQSLDQGLQFLIQYYNGEERAKGNILERFSAQQFPDLHSELNLSSLELGDSALYFCASSHSGRPSNEQFFGPGTRLTVL.

The rearrangement joins TRBV4-1 to TRBJ2-3; 12 bases line up with TRBD2. Looked up from germline, CDR1 is MGHRA and CDR2 is YSYEKL. This CDR3 has 15 residues. Trimming at V came to 4 bases and at J to 6 bases, leaving 5 bases not matched to a gene. The CDR3 DNA reads TGCGCCAGCAGCCGACTAGCGGGGGTCAGGGATACGCAGTATTTT. Encoded protein: CASSRLAGVRDTQYF.

The genes are TRBV27 and TRBJ1-2, with 9 bases that match TRBD1. CDR1 is MNHEY, CDR2 SMNVEV, per germline (reference sequence). CDR3 length: 17 amino acids. The J segment lost 4 bases and the V segment lost 5 bases, leaving 14 bases of the junction unmatched. The CDR3 nucleotides are TGTGCCAGCAGTCCACAACAGGGGGCGAACAATGTCTATGGCTACACCTTC. Amino acid sequence: CASSPQQGANNVYGYTF.

The V and J genes are TRBV7-2 and TRBJ1-1, with D possibly being TRBD1 (6 bases). Trimming took off 4 bases at V and 8 bases at J, with 14 bases between the two ends. The CDR3 is 13 residues long. From germline, CDR1 is SGHTA and CDR2 FQGNSA. The DNA of the CDR3 is TGTGCCAGCAGCTGGACGGGGGGGGCGGAAGCTTTCTTT. Encoded protein: CASSWTGGAEAFF.

The chain has TRBV9 and TRBJ2-3; TRBD2 matches 13 bases. Losses at the gene ends were 3 bases for V and 6 bases for J; bases not matched to a gene: 4. CDR1 and CDR2 (germline): SGDLS, YYNGEE. This CDR3 comprises 15 residues. This CDR3 reads CASSALLAGGDTQYF. For the CDR3, the DNA is TGTGCCAGCAGCGCCCTACTAGCGGGGGGGGATACGCAGTATTTT.

The chain employs TRBV7-2 and TRBJ2-3; D gene unclear. The CDR3 is 13 amino acids. Germline CDR1 SGHTA, CDR2 FQGNSA. V lost 5 bases, J lost 6 bases, and 12 bases lay in between. CDR3: CASSPSRTDTQYF. The DNA of the CDR3 is TGTGCCAGCAGCCCGAGTAGGACGGATACGCAGTATTTT.

The J gene is TRBJ1-1, the V gene TRBV5-1; possible D gene TRBD1, 6 bases. CDR1 and CDR2 (germline): SGHRS, YFSETQ. Trimming took off 4 bases at V and 5 bases at J, with 15 bases between the two ends. The CDR3 totals 14 residues. The CDR3 spells CASSPRTVGTEAFF. The CDR3 coding sequence is TGCGCCAGCAGCCCCCGGACAGTTGGGACTGAAGCTTTCTTT.

The genes are TRBV28 and TRBJ2-3; 9 bases agree with TRBD1. CDR1 MDHEN and CDR2 SYDVKM come from the germline V gene. This CDR3 is built from 16 residues. V trimming: 1 base; J trimming: 6 bases; junction bases outside the gene matches: 8. The CDR3 nucleotides are TGTGCCAGCAGTTTATTGGGACAGGGCACGACGGATACGCAGTATTTT. It translates to CASSLLGQGTTDTQYF.

The rearrangement links TRBV5-1 to TRBJ1-2, with D tentatively TRBD1 (5 bases). CDR1 SGHRS and CDR2 YFSETQ come from the germline V gene. The ends were cut back, 2 bases at V and 4 bases at J, with 12 bases in the middle. The CDR3 is 14 residues long. CDR3 DNA sequence: TGCGCCAGCAGCTTCAGGGACGGAGTCTATGGCTACACCTTC. Its translation: CASSFRDGVYGYTF.